The 21 T cell receptor beta chains presented below share a single source sample, sequenced in a study of type 1 regulatory T cells. These TCRs' antigens remain unknown. TCRdb passed the reads through MiXCR, listing each CDR3 protein once. The sample records 35,000 to 50,000 distinct CDR3 sequences, roughly an eighth being singletons. The sequencing sample was made of cultured non-Tr1 T cells, either the whole culture or a sorted T cell fraction (not recorded which). The receptor source for this set is a human donor in good health.

This clonotype was seen a few times. The gene calls are TRBV27 and TRBJ2-7; D gene unclear. Per germline, CDR1 MNHEY and CDR2 SMNVEV (reference sequence). This CDR3 spans 14 amino acids. Trimming stripped 3 bases from V and 2 bases from J, with 11 bases between. The CDR3 loop is CASSLKGLPYEQYF. DNA of the CDR3: TGTGCCAGCAGTTTGAAGGGATTACCCTACGAGCAGTACTTC.

This clonotype appeared many times. The V and J genes are TRBV5-1 and TRBJ2-7; a weak D match, TRBD1 (5 bases). The germline gives CDR1 SGHRS, CDR2 YFSETQ. V lost 4 bases and J lost 6, with 17 bases in between. The CDR3 sequence is 14 residues long. DNA for the CDR3: TGCGCCAGCAGCCCCAAGGGGCCAGTAGCCGAGCAGTACTTC. This sequence encodes CASSPKGPVAEQYF.

This clonotype occurred many times. The chain combines TRBV5-1 with TRBJ1-1; 7 bases are a match to TRBD1. J was trimmed by 4 bases and V by 0 bases; bases with no gene match: 3. Germline V gene data show CDR1 as SGHRS and CDR2 as YFSETQ. CDR3 size: 14 residues. CDR3 loop: CASSLVNRGTEAFF. CDR3 coding DNA: TGCGCCAGCAGCTTGGTGAACAGGGGCACTGAAGCTTTCTTT.

This clonotype came up many times. The rearrangement joins TRBV28 to TRBJ1-2; tentatively, D is TRBD1 (6 bases). CDR1 and CDR2 (germline): MDHEN, SYDVKM. The germline V and J ends were trimmed by 7 bases and 8 bases, with 20 bases remaining between them. The CDR3 contains 14 residues. The CDR3 is CASTTGHRSDGYTF. The CDR3, as DNA: TGTGCCAGCACGACGGGACACCGGTCCGACGGCTACACCTTC.

This clonotype was recorded many times. The chain uses TRBV7-2 and TRBJ2-2; D is ambiguous. Germline assignment: CDR1 SGHTA and CDR2 FQGNSA. This CDR3 spans 13 amino acids. V lost 5 bases to trimming and J lost 9 bases, with 13 bases between them. The CDR3 here is CASSPDVRRELFF. The CDR3 DNA sequence: TGTGCCAGCAGCCCAGATGTAAGGCGGGAGCTGTTTTTT.

This chain uses TRBV7-3 with TRBJ2-1; D is uncertain. The CDR3 has 15 amino acids. With 5 bases removed from V and 4 bases from J, the gap between germline ends came to 15 bases. CDR1 is SGHTA, CDR2 FQGTGA, per germline. CDR3 region: CASSPSLTRYNEQFF. The CDR3 DNA reads as TGTGCCAGCAGCCCCTCCCTTACCCGATACAATGAGCAGTTCTTC.

This clonotype has just a few counts. CDR3 amino acids: CATSSGRAPYNEQFF. The DNA for the CDR3 is TGTGCCACCTCTAGCGGGAGGGCCCCATACAATGAGCAGTTCTTC. The chain joins TRBV7-2 to TRBJ2-1, with TRBD2 matching 12 bases. Germline lookup yields CDR1 SGHTA and CDR2 FQGNSA. This CDR3 contains 15 residues. The junction had 8 bases not matched to a gene; V was cut back by 10 bases and J by 4 bases.

The chain employs TRBV18 and TRBJ1-1, with unresolved D. This CDR3 comprises 14 residues. Trimming shortened V by 0 bases and J by 5 bases, and 10 bases separated the two germline ends. CDR1 and CDR2 from the germline V gene are KGHSH and LQKENI. The CDR3 region is CASSPPSQKTEAFF. The CDR3, as DNA: TGTGCCAGCTCACCACCTTCACAGAAAACTGAAGCTTTCTTT.

This clonotype was counted ten times or more. The rearrangement uses TRBV7-6 and TRBJ2-7; no clear D gene. V was clipped by 4 bases and J by 5 bases, with 15 bases between them. CDR1 is SGHVS, CDR2 FNYEAQ, per germline. The CDR3 runs to 14 residues. CDR3 amino acids: CASSYSGRWDEQYF. As DNA, the CDR3 is TGTGCCAGCAGCTACTCCGGTCGATGGGACGAGCAGTACTTC.

This clonotype was counted many times. The rearrangement joins TRBV27 to TRBJ2-7, with D possibly TRBD2 on 5 matching bases. Germline V gives CDR1 MNHEY, CDR2 SMNVEV (reference sequence). The CDR3 contains 15 residues. Trimming stripped 0 bases from V and 2 bases from J, with 11 bases between. Written as DNA, the CDR3 is TGTGCCAGCAGTTTATCGGCCGGGATTGCCTACGAGCAGTACTTC. Translation: CASSLSAGIAYEQYF.

This clonotype appeared many times. The rearrangement joins TRBV5-1 to TRBJ2-7, with 10 bases fitting TRBD2. J was trimmed by 3 bases and V by 5 bases; bases with no gene match: 11. Germline lookup yields CDR1 SGHRS and CDR2 YFSETQ. The CDR3 is 16 residues long. The CDR3 coding sequence is TGCGCCAGCAGGGAGAGGGGACTAGCGTCGAGCTACGAGCAGTACTTC. Amino acids: CASRERGLASSYEQYF.

This clonotype has more than one count but fewer than ten. This chain joins TRBV11-2 and TRBJ2-1; D uncertain. Germline CDR1 and CDR2: SGHAT and FQNNGV. The CDR3 length is 13 residues. V was pared by 7 bases and J by 6 bases, with 13 bases between. CDR3 DNA sequence: TGTGCCAGCACCCCGTGGAATGCCAATGAGCAGTTCTTC. As protein: CASTPWNANEQFF.

Ten or more counts support this clonotype. The chain is built from TRBV6-5 and TRBJ2-5, with D perhaps matching TRBD1 (6 bases). The CDR3 loop spans 12 amino acids. CDR1 MNHEY and CDR2 SVGAGI come from the germline V gene. V was cut by 10 bases and J by 6 bases, with 15 bases left in between. CDR3: CATITGTQTQYF. CDR3 DNA sequence: TGTGCCACCATTACAGGGACGCAGACCCAGTACTTC.

This clonotype was detected ten times or more. The rearrangement joins TRBV7-9 to TRBJ1-6; no definite D call. Germline assignment: CDR1 SEHNR and CDR2 FQNEAQ (reference sequence). V was pared by 2 bases and J by 9 bases, with 5 bases between. The CDR3 length is 12 residues. CDR3 DNA sequence: TGTGCCAGCAGCTTATGGCTTTCACCCCTCCACTTT. Encoded protein: CASSLWLSPLHF. Combining the CDR3 with reference TRBV7-9 and TRBJ1-6 gives the whole variable domain DTGVSQNPRHKITKRGQNVTFRCDPISEHNRLYWYRQTLGQGPEFLTYFQNEAQLEKSRLLSDRFSAERPKGSFSTLEIQRTEQGDSAMYLCASSLWLSPLHFGNGTRLTVT.

This clonotype showed up just once. A much more abundant neighbour one base away suggests this may be a read error. The chain recombines TRBV6-5 with TRBJ2-7; 9 nucleotides line up with TRBD2. Trimming removed 7 bases from V and 4 bases from J; junction bases left unmatched: 8. Germline assignment: CDR1 MNHEY and CDR2 SVGAGI. The CDR3 has 14 amino acids. Here the CDR3 reads CASNLTSGHYEQYF. The CDR3 region has the DNA TGTGCCAGCAATCTGACTAGCGGCCATTACGAGCAGTACTTC.

A few counts support this clonotype. V gene TRBV20-1 combines with J gene TRBJ2-7; perhaps D is TRBD1 or TRBD2 (5 bases each). Trimming removed 2 bases at V and 0 bases at J, with 8 bases between. CDR1 is DFQATT, CDR2 SNEGSKA, per germline (reference sequence). The CDR3 consists of 13 residues. Here the CDR3 DNA reads TGCAGTGCTAGATCCGGGGCCTCCTACGAGCAGTACTTC. Its translation is CSARSGASYEQYF.

There are many counts of this clonotype. The V and J genes are TRBV5-1 and TRBJ2-1; 10 bases are shared with TRBD2. Germline loops: CDR1 SGHRS, CDR2 YFSETQ. V dropped 1 base and J dropped 6; count of bases not matched to a gene: 4. There are 15 residues in the CDR3. The CDR3: CASSLSLAGANEQFF. CDR3 in DNA: TGCGCCAGCAGCTTGTCGCTAGCGGGAGCCAATGAGCAGTTCTTC.

This clonotype appeared many times. The chain couples TRBV5-1 to TRBJ2-5, with 7 bases lining up with TRBD2. CDR3 length: 15 amino acids. Germline V gene data show CDR1 as SGHRS and CDR2 as YFSETQ. Trimming cost V 1 base and J 5 bases; bases outside gene matches: 8. This CDR3 reads CASSLSPGGTETQYF. Here the CDR3 DNA reads TGCGCCAGCAGCTTGTCCCCGGGAGGTACGGAGACCCAGTACTTC. Filled out from reference TRBV5-1 and TRBJ2-5, the complete variable domain reads KAGVTQTPRYLIKTRGQQVTLSCSPISGHRSVSWYQQTPGQGLQFLFEYFSETQRNKGNFPGRFSGRQFSNSRSEMNVSTLELGDSALYLCASSLSPGGTETQYFGPGTRLLVL.

This clonotype was counted a few times. The CDR3 loop is CASSHIRNEQFF. As DNA, the CDR3 is TGTGCCAGCAGCCACATTCGGAATGAGCAGTTCTTC. The J gene is TRBJ2-1, the V gene TRBV3-1; D remains ambiguous. V lost 3 bases to trimming and J lost 7 bases, with 7 bases between them. The CDR3 spans 12 residues. Germline-derived CDR1 and CDR2 are LGHDT and YNNKEL (reference sequence).

This clonotype was seen many times. The CDR3 DNA sequence: TGTGCCAGCTCACCCCGGGCGCAGGGGAGCACAGATACGCAGTATTTT. It codes for CASSPRAQGSTDTQYF. This chain connects TRBV12-3 or TRBV12-4 to TRBJ2-3; weak D call: TRBD1 (6 bases). V dropped 8 bases and J dropped 0 bases, with 18 bases sitting between them. The CDR3 is 16 amino acids.

This clonotype was seen at least ten times. The chain links TRBV6-5 to TRBJ2-7, with D possibly TRBD1 on 6 matching bases. The germline gives CDR1 MNHEY, CDR2 SVGAGI. V lost 2 bases, J lost 2 bases, and 7 bases lay in between. The CDR3 covers 13 residues. CDR3 nucleotides: TGTGCCAGCAGTTACGACAGGACCTACGAGCAGTACTTC. Translated: CASSYDRTYEQYF.